This T cell receptor beta chain was sequenced during a study of blood T cell repertoires in COVID-19. The overall study: Acute and convalescent COVID-19 samples came from the United States, Italy and Spain. PBMCs, B-cell-depleted T cells, or T cells provided the cDNA or gDNA that made up the material.

This CDR3 is 13 amino acids long. The V and J ends lost 5 bases and 10 bases respectively, with 17 bases between them. The V gene's germline CDR1 is SGHAT and CDR2 FQNNGV. Source study methods: Using reference gene primer amplification, nucleated cell counts were estimated. The assay was immunoSEQ multiplex PCR, and TCRdb's table has in-frame clones only and misses some. The V and J calls and clone size come from that table; D and trimming were worked out from the DNA. Found here are about 240,000 clones, approximately 78% of them singletons; the top ten hold 9.5% to 15%. The rearrangement links TRBV11-2 to TRBJ1-1; weak D call: TRBD1 (5 bases). The specimen was peripheral blood. The sequence came from a woman aged 55 to 70 with active or convalescent COVID-19. The CDR3 DNA sequence: TGTGCCAGCAGCCCCCACGCGGGGCTAGGAGCTTTCTTT. It translates to CASSPHAGLGAFF.